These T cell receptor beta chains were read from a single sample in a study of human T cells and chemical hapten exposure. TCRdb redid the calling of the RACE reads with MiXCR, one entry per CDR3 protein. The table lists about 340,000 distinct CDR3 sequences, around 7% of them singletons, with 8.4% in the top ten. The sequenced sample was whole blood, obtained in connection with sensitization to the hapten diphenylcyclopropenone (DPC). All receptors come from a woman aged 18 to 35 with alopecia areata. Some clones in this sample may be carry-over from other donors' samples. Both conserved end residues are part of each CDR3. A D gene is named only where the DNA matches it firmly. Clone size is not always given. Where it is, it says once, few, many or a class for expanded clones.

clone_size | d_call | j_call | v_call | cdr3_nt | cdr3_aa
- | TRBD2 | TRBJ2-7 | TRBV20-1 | TGCAGTGCTAGAGCCCGCGGGGGATTGAACTACGAGCAGTACTTC | CSARARGGLNYEQYF
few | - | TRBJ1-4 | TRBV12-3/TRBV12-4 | TGTGCCAGCAGTTTGGGGGGCGGTGAAAAACTGTTTTTT | CASSLGGGEKLFF
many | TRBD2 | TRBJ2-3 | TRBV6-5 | TGTGCCAGCACCCCGACTAGCGGGGGGACGCCTGGGACGCAGTATTTT | CASTPTSGGTPGTQYF
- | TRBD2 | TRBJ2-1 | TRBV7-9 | TGTGCCAGCAGCTTAGCGCTTTGGACTAGCGGTAACAATGAGCAGTTCTTC | CASSLALWTSGNNEQFF
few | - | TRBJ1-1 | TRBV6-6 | TGTGCCAGCACAGGGATAACCGTGAACACTGAAGCTTTCTTT | CASTGITVNTEAFF
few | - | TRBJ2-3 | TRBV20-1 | TGCAGTGCTAGAACGGGGGTTGGCACAGATACGCAGTATTTT | CSARTGVGTDTQYF
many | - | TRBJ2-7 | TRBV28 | TGTGCCAGCAGTTACGACCCGACGGGATCATACGAGCAGTACTTC | CASSYDPTGSYEQYF
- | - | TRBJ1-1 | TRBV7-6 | TGTGCCAGCAGCTTATCAAACCCGGGACAAAACACTGAAGCTTTCTTT | CASSLSNPGQNTEAFF
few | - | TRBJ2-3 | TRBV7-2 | TGTGCCAGCAGCTTGGTGACTAGTTGGTCAGATACGCAGTATTTT | CASSLVTSWSDTQYF
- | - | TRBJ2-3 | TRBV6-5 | TGTGCCAGCAGTCCACAGAACCCTAGCACAGATACGCAGTATTTT | CASSPQNPSTDTQYF
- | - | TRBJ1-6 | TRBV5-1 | TGCGCCAGCAGAGAAGGAACAGGGAGTAATTCACCCCTCCACTTT | CASREGTGSNSPLHF
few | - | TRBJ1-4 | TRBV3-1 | TGTGCCAGCAGGGCTAATAATGAAAAACTGTTTTTT | CASRANNEKLFF
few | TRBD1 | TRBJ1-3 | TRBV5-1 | TGCGCCAGCAGCTTTACGGGACAGGGGTCAGGCACCATATATTTT | CASSFTGQGSGTIYF
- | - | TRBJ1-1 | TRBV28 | TGTGCCAGCAGTTTACAGTTCCCGGGGGAATCTTTCTTT | CASSLQFPGESFF
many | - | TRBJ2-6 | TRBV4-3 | TGCGCCAGCAGCCAAGATCTATCAGGGCCTGGGGCCAACGTCCTGACTTTC | CASSQDLSGPGANVLTF
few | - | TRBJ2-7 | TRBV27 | TGTGCCAGCAGTTTAGCTGTCCGGCGGGAGCAGTACTTC | CASSLAVRREQYF
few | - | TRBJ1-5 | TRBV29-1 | TGCAGCGTGGCAGGGAATAGCAATCAGCCCCAGCATTTT | CSVAGNSNQPQHF
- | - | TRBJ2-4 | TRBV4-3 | TGCGCCAGCAGCCAAGCCCCCGCGCACATTCAGTACTTC | CASSQAPAHIQYF
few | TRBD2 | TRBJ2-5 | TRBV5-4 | TGTGCCAGCAGCTTGGCCGTGCGGGGGGCCCAAGAGACCCAGTACTTC | CASSLAVRGAQETQYF
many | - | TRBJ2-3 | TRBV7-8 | TGTGCCAGCAGCGGAGGGTTTCGCACAGATACGCAGTATTTT | CASSGGFRTDTQYF
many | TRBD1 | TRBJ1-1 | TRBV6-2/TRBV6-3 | TGTGCCAGCAGTCTCGACAGGGGGGCGGTTGTCACTGAAGCTTTCTTT | CASSLDRGAVVTEAFF
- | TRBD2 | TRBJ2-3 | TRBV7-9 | TGTGCCAGCAGCGGGACTAGCGGGGTTGCAGATACGCAGTATTTT | CASSGTSGVADTQYF
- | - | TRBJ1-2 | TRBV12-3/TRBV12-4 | TGTGCCAGCAGCCATAGGACAGACAATTATGGCTACACCTTC | CASSHRTDNYGYTF
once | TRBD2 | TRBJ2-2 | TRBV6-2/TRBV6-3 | TGTGCCAGCAGTTACGCAGCGGGGGGTACCACCGGGGAGCTGTTTTTT | CASSYAAGGTTGELFF
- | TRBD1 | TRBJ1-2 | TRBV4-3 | TGCGCCAGCAGTGACAGGGCGGATGATGGCTACACCTTC | CASSDRADDGYTF
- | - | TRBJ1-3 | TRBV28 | TGTGCCAGCAGCACCAGCAGGATAACCTCTGGAAACACCATATATTTT | CASSTSRITSGNTIYF
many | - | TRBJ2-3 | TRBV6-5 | TGTGCCAGCAGTTACCCGTTCGGGGATACGCAGTATTTT | CASSYPFGDTQYF
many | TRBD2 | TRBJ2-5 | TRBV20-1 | TGCAGTGCCCCGGGACTAGTCAGAGAGACCCAGTACTTC | CSAPGLVRETQYF
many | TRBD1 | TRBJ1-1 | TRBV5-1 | TGCGCCAGCAGCCCGGACGGACAGGGGAACACTGAAGCTTTCTTT | CASSPDGQGNTEAFF
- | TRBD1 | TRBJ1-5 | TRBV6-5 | TGTGCCAGCAGCCTGACAGGGAACAATCAGCCCCAGCATTTT | CASSLTGNNQPQHF
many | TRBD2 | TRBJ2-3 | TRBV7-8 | TGTGCCAGCAGCTTAGACAGCGGGGGGGCCTTTACAGATACGCAGTATTTT | CASSLDSGGAFTDTQYF
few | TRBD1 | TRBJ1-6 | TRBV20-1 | TGCAGTGCTAGAGGTTGGGACAGTTATAATTCACCCCTCCACTTT | CSARGWDSYNSPLHF
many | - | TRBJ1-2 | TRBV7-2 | TGTGCCAGCAGCTTAGAGGGTGTACACTATGGCTACACCTTC | CASSLEGVHYGYTF
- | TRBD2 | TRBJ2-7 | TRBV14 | TGTGCCAGCAGCCGGATCCGAGCGGGACCATCCTACGAGCAGTACTTC | CASSRIRAGPSYEQYF
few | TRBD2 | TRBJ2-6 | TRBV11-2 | TGTGCCAGCAGCTCTCGACTAGCTATGGGGGCCAACGTCCTGACTTTC | CASSSRLAMGANVLTF
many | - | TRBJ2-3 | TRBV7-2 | TGTGCCAGCAGCCTGACCTATGGGCCCCGGAGTACGCAGTATTTT | CASSLTYGPRSTQYF
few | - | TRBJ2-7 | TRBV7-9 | TGTGCCAGCAGCTTAGGACAGGGGAGGGACGAGCAGTACTTC | CASSLGQGRDEQYF
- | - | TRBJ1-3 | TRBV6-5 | TGTGCCAGCAGTGACTACTCTGGAAACACCATATATTTT | CASSDYSGNTIYF
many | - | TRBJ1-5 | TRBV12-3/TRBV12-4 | TGTGCCAGCAGCTTAGACAGAGTCAATCAGCCCCAGCATTTT | CASSLDRVNQPQHF
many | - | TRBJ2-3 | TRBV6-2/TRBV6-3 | TGTGCCAGCAGTTACTCGGCCTATCAGGAGGATACGCAGTATTTT | CASSYSAYQEDTQYF
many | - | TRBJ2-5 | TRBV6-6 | TGTGCCAGCAGCCAGGACAGGAGGGGACAAGAGACCCAGTACTTC | CASSQDRRGQETQYF
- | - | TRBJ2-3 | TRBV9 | TGTGCCAGCACCTATCAAGCAGGCGGCACAGATACGCAGTATTTT | CASTYQAGGTDTQYF
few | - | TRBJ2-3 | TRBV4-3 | TGCGCCAGCAGCCCCTCCACGAAAAGCACAGATACGCAGTATTTT | CASSPSTKSTDTQYF
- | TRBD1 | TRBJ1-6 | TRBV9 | TGTGCCAGCAGCGTGCGGACAGGGGGCGGAAATTCACCCCTCCACTTT | CASSVRTGGGNSPLHF
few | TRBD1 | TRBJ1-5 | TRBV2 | TGTGCCAGCAGGGGACAGGGGGTCAATCAGCCCCAGCATTTT | CASRGQGVNQPQHF
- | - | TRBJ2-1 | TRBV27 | TGTGCCAGCAGCCTAGGGACCAGCGGCTTGTACAATGAGCAGTTCTTC | CASSLGTSGLYNEQFF
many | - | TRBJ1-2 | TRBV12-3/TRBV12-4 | TGTGCCAGCAAGGGGTTAGCAAACTATGGCTACACCTTC | CASKGLANYGYTF
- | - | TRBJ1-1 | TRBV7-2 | TGTGCCAGCAGCTTAATTGGGGCGGGGACTGAAGCTTTCTTT | CASSLIGAGTEAFF
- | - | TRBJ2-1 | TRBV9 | TGTGCCAGCAGCGGACACGCTTACAATGAGCAGTTCTTC | CASSGHAYNEQFF
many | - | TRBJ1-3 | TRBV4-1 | TGCGCCAGCAGGCGCCAGGGGCCTGGAAACACCATATATTTT | CASRRQGPGNTIYF
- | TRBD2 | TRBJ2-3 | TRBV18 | TGTGCCAGCTCCCAAGGATATGGCGGGGGAGCAGATACGCAGTATTTT | CASSQGYGGGADTQYF
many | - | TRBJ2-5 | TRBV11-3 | TGTGCCAGCAGCCAGGGGATACAAGAGACCCAGTACTTC | CASSQGIQETQYF
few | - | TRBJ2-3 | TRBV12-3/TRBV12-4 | TGTGCCAGCAGCCCCGAAGCTGGGGATACGCAGTATTTT | CASSPEAGDTQYF
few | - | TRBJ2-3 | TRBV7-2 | TGTGCCAGCAGGCGGGGGCCCACAGATACGCAGTATTTT | CASRRGPTDTQYF